The clone carrying this TCR beta chain was seen a few times. V was pared by 0 bases and J by 9 bases, with 9 bases between. CDR3 length: 13 amino acids. Germline assignment: CDR1 LGHNA and CDR2 YNFKEQ. This record comes from a study of blood T cell repertoires in COVID-19. Overall study: The United States, Italy and Spain provided the acute and convalescent COVID-19 samples. From T cells, B-cell-depleted T cells, or PBMCs came the material, which was cDNA or gDNA.

Methods used by the authors: Researchers report that nucleated cell counts were estimated from reference gene primer amplification. Assay: immunoSEQ multiplex PCR; the TCRdb copy retains only in-frame clones and omits some. Clone size and V and J calls were adopted from that table, with D and trimming inferred from the DNA. Of about 130,000 clones in the sample, 88% are singletons; the top ten hold 10%. This chain joins TRBV4-2 and TRBJ2-1; tentative D call: TRBD2 (5 bases). The clonotype was recovered from a man aged 50-59 years with acute or convalescent COVID-19. Sequencing was performed on peripheral blood. CDR3 in amino acids: CASSQELGREQFF. In DNA form, the CDR3 reads TGTGCCAGCAGCCAAGAACTAGGCCGTGAGCAGTTCTTC.